This T cell receptor (beta chain) is drawn from a study of blood T cell repertoires in COVID-19. Turning to the study itself: Nucleic acid was either cDNA or gDNA, and it came from T cells, B-cell-depleted T cells, or PBMCs.

Assay: immunoSEQ multiplex PCR; the TCRdb copy retains only in-frame clones and omits some. Of roughly 200,000 clones in the sample, roughly 85% were seen once. CDR1 and CDR2 from the germline V gene are MNHNS and SASEGT. V gave up 0 bases and J gave up 8 bases, with 16 bases separating them. CDR3 length: 15 residues. The origin of this receptor is a middle-aged man who had recovered from COVID-19. V and J are TRBV6-1 and TRBJ1-1; D gene uncertain. The sequencing sample was made of PBMCs or T cells enriched from blood (not recorded which). This CDR3 reads CASSEARSNRREAFF. In nucleotides, the CDR3 is TGTGCCAGCAGTGAAGCCAGAAGCAACAGAAGAGAAGCTTTCTTT.